This passage covers 16 T cell receptor beta chains from one sample sequenced in a study of blood T cell repertoires in COVID-19. The assay was immunoSEQ multiplex PCR, and TCRdb's table has in-frame clones only and misses some. The sample carries about 140,000 clones, about 82% recorded once. Sequenced: peripheral blood. These receptors were taken from a woman of 80 years or more with active or convalescent COVID-19.

The chain combines TRBV4-3 with TRBJ2-1; D may be TRBD2 (6 bases). The CDR3 runs to 17 residues. The germline V and J ends were trimmed by 0 bases and 5 bases, with 17 bases remaining between them. Germline assignment: CDR1 LGHNA and CDR2 YSLEER. The CDR3 sequence: CASSQDFGGTSNNEQFF. CDR3 DNA sequence: TGCGCCAGCAGCCAAGATTTCGGGGGAACCTCGAACAATGAGCAGTTCTTC.

This sequence joins TRBV5-1 and TRBJ1-5, with D tentatively TRBD1 (5 bases). The CDR3 runs to 15 residues. Germline assignment: CDR1 SGHRS and CDR2 YFSETQ. The V end lost 1 base, the J end lost 0 bases, and 8 bases lay between the germline ends. CDR3 sequence reads: CASSLQGYSNQPQHF. The DNA of the CDR3 is TGCGCCAGCAGCTTGCAGGGCTATAGCAATCAGCCCCAGCATTTT.

The V and J genes are TRBV28 and TRBJ2-7, with D possibly matching TRBD1 (5 bases). The CDR3 runs to 13 residues. Trimming shortened V by 3 bases and J by 2 bases, and 8 bases separated the two germline ends. CDR1 MDHEN and CDR2 SYDVKM come from the germline V gene. The CDR3 spells CASSLPGPYEQYF. DNA of the CDR3: TGTGCCAGCAGTTTGCCAGGGCCCTACGAGCAGTACTTC.

This clone occurred once. The chain recombines TRBV28 with TRBJ1-1; D gene unclear. The germline V and J ends were trimmed by 6 bases and 10 bases, with 15 bases remaining between them. The CDR3 spans 12 residues. Germline V gene data show CDR1 as MDHEN and CDR2 as SYDVKM. CDR3 residues: CASSLARRVAFF. CDR3 sequence (DNA): TGTGCCAGCAGCTTGGCTAGACGGGTAGCTTTCTTT.

The rearrangement uses TRBV25-1 and TRBJ1-4; D gene unclear. The CDR3 length is 16 residues. Between the trimmed V and J ends, which lost 5 bases and 3 bases, there was a span of 16 bases. CDR1 and CDR2 from the germline V gene are MGHDK and SYGVNS. CDR3 sequence reads: CASSSRISQANEKLFF. The CDR3 DNA follows: TGTGCCAGCAGTTCTCGTATCTCCCAGGCTAATGAAAAACTGTTTTTT.

The rearrangement joins TRBV15 to TRBJ2-2; D might be TRBD2 (6 bases). CDR3 size: 18 residues. Trimming cost V 2 bases and J 4 bases, with 20 bases left between them. Germline V gene lookup returns CDR1 LNHNV and CDR2 YYDKDF (reference sequence). CDR3 nucleotide sequence: TGTGCCACCAGCAGAACTCGAGGGTCGGCGGGGTTCACCGGGGAGCTGTTTTTT. This gives the protein CATSRTRGSAGFTGELFF.

V usage is TRBV19 and J usage is TRBJ2-7, with D possibly being TRBD1 (6 bases). V was trimmed by 10 bases and J by 2 bases, leaving 12 bases between them. Per germline, CDR1 LNHDA and CDR2 SQIVND (reference sequence). The CDR3 has 12 amino acids. As DNA, the CDR3 is TGTGCCACGATGACAGGTCCCTACGAGCAGTACTTC. Translating it yields CATMTGPYEQYF. Combining the CDR3 with reference TRBV19 and TRBJ2-7 gives the whole variable domain DGGITQSPKYLFRKEGQNVTLSCEQNLNHDAMYWYRQDPGQGLRLIYYSQIVNDFQKGDIAEGYSVSREKKESFPLTVTSAQKNPTAFYLCATMTGPYEQYFGPGTRLTVT.

In this sample, this clone turned up a few times. The V call is TRBV6-6, the J call TRBJ1-2; D remains ambiguous. CDR1 is MNHNY, CDR2 SVGAGI, per germline (reference sequence). This CDR3 region has 13 residues. Trimming pared 4 bases from V and 5 bases from J, leaving 11 bases between. The CDR3, as DNA: TGTGCCAGCAGTTTCTGGGCTGTATATGGCTACACCTTC. This gives the protein CASSFWAVYGYTF.

The V and J genes are TRBV30 and TRBJ1-5, with D maybe TRBD1 (5 bases). Trimming cost V 2 bases and J 7 bases, with 12 bases left between them. The CDR3 length is 13 residues. Per the germline V gene, CDR1 is GTSNPN and CDR2 is SVGIG (reference sequence). The CDR3 region is CAWSMGEEQPQHF. Here the CDR3 DNA reads TGTGCCTGGAGTATGGGGGAGGAACAGCCCCAGCATTTT.

The chain is built from TRBV12-3 or TRBV12-4 and TRBJ1-2; D unclear. The CDR3 sequence is 10 residues long. V shed 8 bases and J shed 4 bases, with 5 bases lying between them. The CDR3 loop reads CASGSYGYTF. Written as DNA, the CDR3 is TGTGCCAGCGGTAGCTATGGCTACACCTTC.

This clone appeared a single time. V is TRBV7-8 and J is TRBJ2-1, with D perhaps TRBD1 (6 bases). V dropped 0 bases and J dropped 2 bases, with 14 bases sitting between them. Looked up from germline, CDR1 is SGHVS and CDR2 is FQNEAQ. The CDR3 length is 17 residues. The CDR3 spells CASSLAQGWETYNEQFF. CDR3 nucleotides: TGTGCCAGCAGCTTAGCCCAGGGGTGGGAGACCTACAATGAGCAGTTCTTC.

This clone was seen a few times. The chain couples TRBV18 to TRBJ1-1, with a tentative D call TRBD1 (6 bases). V was trimmed by 3 bases and J by 5 bases, leaving 13 bases between them. Germline V gene sequence: CDR1 KGHSH, CDR2 LQKENI. This CDR3 is built from 14 residues. This chain's CDR3 is CASSPLQGYTEAFF. CDR3 sequence (DNA): TGTGCCAGCTCACCTCTACAGGGATATACTGAAGCTTTCTTT.

The chain carries TRBV19 and TRBJ1-1, with TRBD1 as a possible D gene (5 bases). The germline gives CDR1 LNHDA, CDR2 SQIVND (reference sequence). Trimming pared 5 bases from V and 4 bases from J, leaving 8 bases between. The length of the CDR3 is 12 residues. CDR3 coding DNA: TGTGCCAGTAGTTGGGGCGTCACTGAAGCTTTCTTT. Translated, it gives CASSWGVTEAFF. Together with reference TRBV19 and TRBJ1-1, the CDR3 gives the full variable domain: DGGITQSPKYLFRKEGQNVTLSCEQNLNHDAMYWYRQDPGQGLRLIYYSQIVNDFQKGDIAEGYSVSREKKESFPLTVTSAQKNPTAFYLCASSWGVTEAFFGQGTRLTVV.

J is TRBJ2-1 and V is TRBV5-1; 8 bases agree with TRBD2. The CDR3 contains 15 residues. V lost 0 bases and J lost 5; bases outside the gene matches: 4. The germline V gene has CDR1 SGHRS and CDR2 YFSETQ. The CDR3, as DNA: TGCGCCAGCAGCTTGGCCCCAGCGGGGGACAATGAGCAGTTCTTC. This codes for CASSLAPAGDNEQFF.

V gene TRBV7-5 combines with J gene TRBJ2-7; TRBD2 is the table's D call, not checked against the DNA. TRBV7-5 is marked as a pseudogene. The CDR3 is 17 residues long. As DNA, the CDR3 is TGTGCCAGAAGCTTAAATGGCGGGGGGGTTAGCTCCTACGAGCAGTACTTC. Residues: CARSLNGGGVSSYEQYF.

The rearrangement links TRBV10-2 to TRBJ1-2, with 8 positions matching TRBD1. V lost 5 bases, J lost 6 bases, and 14 bases stayed unmatched. Per the germline V gene, CDR1 is WSHSY and CDR2 is SAAADI. This CDR3 is built from 16 residues. The CDR3 spells CASSIGQGPFADGYTF. The DNA for the CDR3 is TGCGCCAGCAGTATAGGACAGGGCCCCTTCGCTGATGGCTACACCTTC.